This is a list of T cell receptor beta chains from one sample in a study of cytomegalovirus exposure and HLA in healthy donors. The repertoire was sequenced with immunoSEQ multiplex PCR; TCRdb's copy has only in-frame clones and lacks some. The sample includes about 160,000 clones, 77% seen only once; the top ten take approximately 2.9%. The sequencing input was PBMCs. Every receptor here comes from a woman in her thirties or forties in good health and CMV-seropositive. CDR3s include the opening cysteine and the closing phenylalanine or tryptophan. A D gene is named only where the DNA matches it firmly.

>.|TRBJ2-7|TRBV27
CASSPTQGNEQYF
TGTGCCAGCAGTCCGACTCAGGGGAACGAGCAGTACTTC
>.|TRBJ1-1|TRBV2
CASSAPRRAEAFF
TGTGCCAGCAGTGCTCCCCGGAGAGCTGAAGCTTTCTTT
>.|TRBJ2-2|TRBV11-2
CASSLQPTNTGELFF
TGTGCCAGCAGCTTACAACCTACGAACACCGGGGAGCTGTTTTTT
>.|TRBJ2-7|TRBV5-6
CASSSGPGEQYF
TGTGCCAGCAGCTCAGGGCCCGGGGAGCAGTACTTC
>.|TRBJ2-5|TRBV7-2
CASSPKETQYF
TGTGCCAGCAGCCCTAAAGAGACCCAGTACTTC
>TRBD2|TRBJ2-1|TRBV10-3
CAISVREQGGEQFF
TGTGCCATCAGTGTGCGGGAGCAAGGAGGTGAGCAGTTCTTC
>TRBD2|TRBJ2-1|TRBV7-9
CASSLASGNLGNEQFF
TGTGCCAGCAGCTTGGCTAGCGGGAACTTGGGGAATGAGCAGTTCTTC
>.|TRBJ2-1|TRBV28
CASRETRRANEQFF
TGTGCCAGCAGGGAAACTAGACGGGCCAATGAGCAGTTCTTC
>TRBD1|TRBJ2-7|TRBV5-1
CASSPTGGNEQYF
TGCGCCAGCAGCCCCACAGGGGGTAACGAGCAGTACTTC
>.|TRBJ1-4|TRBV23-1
CAPPVKLFF
TGCGCCCCCCCAGTAAAACTGTTTTTT
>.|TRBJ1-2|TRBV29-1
CSVLEGANYGYTF
TGCAGCGTTCTAGAAGGGGCGAACTATGGCTACACCTTC
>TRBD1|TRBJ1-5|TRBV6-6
CASSPTGGNQPQHF
TGTGCCAGCAGCCCGACAGGGGGCAATCAGCCCCAGCATTTT
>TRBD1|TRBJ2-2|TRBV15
CATSRAPDRGRLGELFF
TGTGCCACCAGCAGAGCTCCGGACAGGGGGCGACTCGGGGAGCTGTTTTTT
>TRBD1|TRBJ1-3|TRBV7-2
CASSLDRGAGNTIYF
TGTGCCAGCAGCTTAGACAGGGGTGCTGGAAACACCATATATTTT
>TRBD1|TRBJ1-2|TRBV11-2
CASSLLQGGHGYTF
TGTGCCAGCAGCCTCTTACAGGGGGGGCATGGCTACACCTTC
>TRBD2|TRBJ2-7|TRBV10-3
CAIRGLAGGEQYF
TGTGCCATCAGGGGACTAGCGGGAGGCGAGCAGTACTTC